The source of this TCR beta chain is a study of blood T cell repertoires in COVID-19. Study context: Specimens from acute and convalescent COVID-19 originated in the United States, Italy and Spain. PBMCs, B-cell-depleted T cells, or T cells provided the cDNA or gDNA that made up the material.

V gave up 4 bases and J gave up 3 bases, with 12 bases separating them. The CDR3 length is 14 residues. CDR1 is SGHNT and CDR2 is YYREEE in the germline V gene (reference sequence). TCRdb keeps only in-frame clones here, not all; method: immunoSEQ multiplex PCR. The sample consists of roughly 290,000 clones, around 88% of them appearing once. The chain combines TRBV5-4 with TRBJ2-3; D might be TRBD1 (6 bases). Sequences were obtained from peripheral blood. This TCR came from a woman aged 25 to 39 who had recovered from COVID-19. This chain's CDR3 is CASSAGTTTDTQYF. The CDR3 DNA reads TGTGCCAGCAGCGCCGGGACAACGACAGATACGCAGTATTTT.